These 9 T cell receptor beta chains originate from one sample sequenced in a study of early T cells in non-severe SARS-CoV-2 infection. TCRdb processed the 5' RACE reads anew with MiXCR; each CDR3 protein has one entry. This sample has roughly 72,000 distinct CDR3 sequences; 9.5% to 15% occur once, and the top ten carry 1.1%. The sequenced material came from whole blood. The receptor set was obtained from an adult who was a healthcare worker with PCR-confirmed SARS-CoV-2 infection or an uninfected control (not recorded which).

This clonotype occurred many times. This rearrangement joins TRBV20-1 to TRBJ2-1; 10 nucleotides match TRBD1. CDR1 DFQATT and CDR2 SNEGSKA come from the germline V gene (reference sequence). CDR3 size: 13 residues. J gave up 12 bases and V 4 bases, and 9 bases lay outside the gene matches. For the CDR3, the DNA is TGCAGTGCTAACCCGGGACAGGGGAAGGGGCAGTTCTTC. Protein product: CSANPGQGKGQFF.

This clonotype has a count of ten or more. The V call is TRBV12-5, the J call TRBJ1-1, with TRBD1 as a possible D gene (6 bases). Germline CDR1 and CDR2: LGHNT and FRNRAP. There are 12 residues in the CDR3. V was cut by 6 bases and J by 3 bases, with 8 bases left in between. CDR3 in DNA: TGTGCTAGTGGAACAGGGTACACTGAAGCTTTCTTT. This encodes CASGTGYTEAFF.

The chain has TRBV29-1 and TRBJ2-7; D might be TRBD1 (5 bases). The germline V gene encodes CDR1 SQVTM and CDR2 ANQGSEA. Trimming removed 7 bases from V and 4 bases from J, with 14 bases in between. The CDR3 contains 12 residues. The DNA for the CDR3 is TGCAGCGCCGGACATCATAGTTACGAGCAGTACTTC. Translation gives CSAGHHSYEQYF.

V and J are TRBV29-1 and TRBJ2-7; D is uncertain. Trimming took 4 bases from V and 5 from J, leaving 9 bases between them. Germline CDR1 reads SQVTM; CDR2 reads ANQGSEA. The CDR3 runs 11 residues. CDR3 amino acids: CSVVVADEQYF. CDR3 nucleotides: TGCAGCGTTGTCGTAGCCGACGAGCAGTACTTC.

The J gene is TRBJ1-5, the V gene TRBV6-2 or TRBV6-3, with D uncertain. With 5 bases removed from V and 0 bases from J, the gap between germline ends came to 11 bases. Germline V gene sequence: CDR1 MNHEY, CDR2 SVGEGT. This CDR3 spans 15 amino acids. CDR3 region: CASSPRAGSNQPQHF. The CDR3 DNA is TGTGCCAGCAGTCCACGGGCAGGTAGCAATCAGCCCCAGCATTTT.

The chain is built from TRBV7-4 and TRBJ1-4; TRBD1 agrees at 10 bases. The trim removed 4 bases at V and 0 bases at J, leaving 2 bases unmatched. Germline assignment: CDR1 SGHVT and CDR2 SQSDAQ. CDR3 length: 16 residues. Written as DNA, the CDR3 is TGTGCCAGCAGCTACGGACAGGGGGCAACTAATGAAAAACTGTTTTTT. This gives the protein CASSYGQGATNEKLFF.

The chain carries TRBV29-1 and TRBJ2-1; TRBD2 aligns across 16 bases. This CDR3 has 18 amino acids. Germline V gene lookup returns CDR1 SQVTM and CDR2 ANQGSEA. J lost 8 bases, V lost 2 bases, and 12 bases had no gene match. Written as DNA, the CDR3 is TGCAGCGTTGAATACCTTGGGACTAGCGGGGGGGCCGTTCATGAGCAGTTCTTC. It specifies CSVEYLGTSGGAVHEQFF.

This clonotype has only a few counts. The chain has TRBV20-1 and TRBJ1-1, with 7 bases fitting TRBD1. V was pared by 4 bases and J by 5 bases, with 13 bases of the junction left unmatched. The CDR3 loop spans 15 amino acids. Germline CDR1 reads DFQATT; CDR2 reads SNEGSKA (reference sequence). The CDR3 reads CSAISWGRGETEAFF. CDR3 DNA sequence: TGCAGTGCTATATCGTGGGGCAGGGGGGAAACTGAAGCTTTCTTT.

This rearrangement joins TRBV6-1 to TRBJ2-7; 13 positions agree with TRBD2. The ends lost 7 bases at V and 5 bases at J; junction bases unmatched: 5. CDR1 is MNHNS, CDR2 SASEGT, per germline. The CDR3 is 14 amino acids. This CDR3 reads CASKRTSGSNEQYF. CDR3 DNA: TGTGCCAGCAAAAGGACTAGCGGGAGTAACGAGCAGTACTTC.